This TCR beta chain comes out of a study of T cell responses to AZD1222 COVID-19 vaccine. Study-level points and caveats: Targeting of unmutated variant regions was reportedly seen in nearly half of spike-specific TCRs.

Sequenced by immunoSEQ multiplex PCR; TCRdb stores in-frame clones only, minus some. The sample includes 110,000 or so clones, approximately 90% of them seen just once. As concerns this clone: Antigen: not known.

The clonotype comes from an adult in good health. The sample was peripheral blood, taken on day 0 of AZD1222 vaccination.

CDR3 in amino acids: CASSPRAGGETQYF. CDR3 sequence (DNA): TGTGCCAGCAGCCCTAGGGCAGGGGGCGAGACCCAGTACTTC. The chain combines TRBV5-8 with TRBJ2-5, with 8 nucleotides matching TRBD1. Germline CDR1 is SGHTS and CDR2 is YDEGEE. V dropped 4 bases and J dropped 5; count of bases not matched to a gene: 7. The length of the CDR3 is 14 residues.